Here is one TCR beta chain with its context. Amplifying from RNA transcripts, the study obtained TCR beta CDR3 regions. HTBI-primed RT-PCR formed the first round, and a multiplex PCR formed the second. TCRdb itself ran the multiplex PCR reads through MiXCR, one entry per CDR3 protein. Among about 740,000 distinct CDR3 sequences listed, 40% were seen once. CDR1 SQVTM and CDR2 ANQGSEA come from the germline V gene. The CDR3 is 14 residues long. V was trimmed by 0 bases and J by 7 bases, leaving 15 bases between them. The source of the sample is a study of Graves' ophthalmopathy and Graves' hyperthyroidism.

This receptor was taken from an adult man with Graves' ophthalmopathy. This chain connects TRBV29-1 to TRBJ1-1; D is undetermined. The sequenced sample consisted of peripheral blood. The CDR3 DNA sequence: TGCAGCGTTGAAGAGACTGGTCGGGCCCATGAAGCTTTCTTT. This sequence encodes CSVEETGRAHEAFF. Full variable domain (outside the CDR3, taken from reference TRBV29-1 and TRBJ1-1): SAVISQKPSRDICQRGTSLTIQCQVDSQVTMMFWYRQQPGQSLTLIATANQGSEATYESGFVIDKFPISRPNLTFSTLTVSNMSPEDSSIYLCSVEETGRAHEAFFGQGTRLTVV.